This T cell receptor (beta chain) was recovered during a study of T cell changes during pregnancy in multiple sclerosis. The length of the CDR3 is 13 residues. CDR1 and CDR2 (germline): SQVTM, ANQGSEA. J lost 0 bases, V lost 8 bases, and 4 bases had no gene match. The data were produced by immunoSEQ multiplex PCR, yet TCRdb's version contains in-frame clones alone and is incomplete. Of fewer than 90,000 clones in the sample, roughly nine tenths are singletons; the top ten hold 0.65% to 1%. This chain uses TRBV29-1 with TRBJ1-3; 7 bases are a match to TRBD1. This sequence was found in a female donor with multiple sclerosis, enrolled in a pregnancy study. The sequencing used peripheral blood, collected in the second trimester of pregnancy. CDR3 loop: CSYQGGSGNTIYF. The CDR3 DNA is TGCAGCTACCAGGGGGGCTCTGGAAACACCATATATTTT.